Listed below are T cell receptor beta chains from one sample, sequenced in a study of cytomegalovirus exposure and HLA in healthy donors. The protocol was immunoSEQ multiplex PCR, while the TCRdb copy is restricted to in-frame clones and leaves out a portion. The sample gives about 160,000 clones, roughly 78% of which show up once; 1% is in the top ten. Sequenced input: PBMCs. The receptors here all came from a woman between 45 and 60 years old in good health and CMV-seropositive. CDR3s include the opening cysteine and the closing phenylalanine or tryptophan. D genes are given only for firm matches. Only some rows state a clone size, as once, few, many or a class for expanded clones.

TRBV28,TRBJ1-1,few,-,CASSFQRGMNTEAFF,TGTGCCAGCAGTTTCCAACGGGGGATGAACACTGAAGCTTTCTTT
TRBV11-2,TRBJ2-5,-,TRBD2,CASSLDRGTSGVQYF,TGTGCCAGCAGCTTAGATCGCGGGACTAGCGGGGTCCAGTACTTC
TRBV19,TRBJ2-5,-,TRBD1,CATSGTGNGETQYF,TGTGCCACCTCCGGGACAGGGAACGGAGAGACCCAGTACTTC
TRBV6-6,TRBJ1-1,once,-,CASSSPYRQDEAFF,TGTGCCAGCAGTTCCCCTTATCGACAGGACGAAGCTTTCTTT
TRBV4-2,TRBJ2-7,few,-,CASSQARDNYEQYF,TGTGCCAGCAGCCAAGCCCGGGACAACTACGAGCAGTACTTC
TRBV6-4,TRBJ2-5,-,-,CASSVTGSETQYF,TGTGCCAGCAGTGTGACGGGGAGTGAGACCCAGTACTTC
TRBV5-4,TRBJ2-1,-,TRBD2,CASSFGLASGGWDEQFF,TGTGCCAGCAGCTTCGGACTAGCGTCGGGAGGATGGGATGAGCAGTTCTTC
TRBV6-1,TRBJ2-5,-,-,CASSDTGRATETQYF,TGTGCCAGCAGTGACACCGGCAGGGCAACGGAGACCCAGTACTTC
TRBV28,TRBJ1-1,-,TRBD1,CASSPFGDRVHTEAFF,TGTGCCAGCAGTCCTTTTGGGGACAGGGTTCACACTGAAGCTTTCTTT
TRBV5-1,TRBJ2-5,-,-,CAGSLGVAETQYF,TGCGCCGGCAGCTTGGGGGTAGCAGAGACCCAGTACTTC
TRBV5-1,TRBJ2-3,-,-,CASISSTGITDTQYF,TGCGCCAGCATCTCCAGCACAGGGATCACAGATACGCAGTATTTT
TRBV11-1,TRBJ2-1,-,TRBD2,CASSLGSGSSYNEQFF,TGTGCCAGCAGCTTGGGAAGCGGGAGCTCCTACAATGAGCAGTTCTTC
TRBV10-3,TRBJ2-1,-,TRBD2,CAISSKSGLAGASNEQFF,TGTGCCATCAGTAGTAAATCAGGACTAGCGGGGGCCTCTAATGAGCAGTTCTTC
TRBV14,TRBJ1-6,-,-,CASSQDMRAGEFSSPLHF,TGTGCCAGCAGCCAAGATATGAGGGCAGGCGAATTTAGTTCACCCCTCCACTTT
TRBV18,TRBJ2-1,-,TRBD1,CASSGDRTYNEQFF,TGTGCCAGCTCTGGGGACAGAACCTACAATGAGCAGTTCTTC